This T cell receptor (beta chain) was captured by sequencing in a study of T cell repertoires in cytomegalovirus infection (dated by TCRdb to about 2019). Background on the whole study: The peptide stimulations were aimed at well-studied HLA-B-restricted epitopes as well as recently identified HLA-C-restricted CMV epitopes, whose presentation resists viral immunomodulation. Donor HLA type was relevant to the analysis, as public TCR beta signatures indicated carriage of CMV infection together with the matching HLA type.

In light of the paper, this sample's treatment or condition label describes: in vitro stimulation with specific CMV peptide epitopes to enrich CMV-specific T cells. Study-level results and caveats: The ex vivo response was dominated by HLA-C-restricted CMV-specific TCR beta clonotypes, and the single most frequent clonotype in two of eight donors was supplied by these HLA-C-restricted clonotypes. In both this cohort and an independent cohort of some 370 donors, the cumulative frequency of public TCR beta family members distinguished carriers of CMV infection plus the relevant HLA type.

Sequenced on an Illumina HiSeq 1500. Starting from the raw public reads, TCRdb applied fastp trimming at Q25, assembled clones with MiXCR and retained in-frame beta chains. One record per CDR3 amino acid sequence lists the most common genes and DNA. This sample comprises 110,000 to 150,000 distinct CDR3 sequences, about 31% of them detected only once. 45% to 55% of the sample lies in the top ten. Many counts were recorded for this clonotype. Its binding antigen is unknown. No quality values exist for individual bases; no much larger clone is one base distant. From cysteine to phenylalanine, the CDR3 is 14 amino acids long. The CDR3 DNA has 42 bases and is translated from base 1. V loses 7 bases at its end and J loses 4 bases; junction bases beyond the gene matches: 9.

This chain joins TRBV12-3 or TRBV12-4 to TRBJ2-5; 7 bases in between match TRBD1. Material: CD8+ T cells from cultured PBMCs, obtained from culture after CMV antigen stimulation. The receptor was isolated from a human donor in good health (CMV status not recorded). Some clones in this sample may be carry-over from other donors' samples. The DNA sequence is as follows: TGTGCCAGCAAAAGGACAGGAACCCGAGAGACCCAGTACTTC. Translated, it gives CASKRTGTRETQYF.